The sequence of this T cell receptor beta chain was determined in a study of PD-1 blockade in classical Hodgkin lymphoma. Generated by immunoSEQ multiplex PCR, the TCRdb table keeps only in-frame clones and is missing some. Of around 150,000 clones detected, approximately 80% appear once; the ten largest clones hold 9.2%. Germline loops: CDR1 MDHEN, CDR2 SYDVKM. Trimming took 6 bases from V and 2 from J, leaving 14 bases between them. This CDR3 comprises 15 residues. Relapse was seen in all patients after autologous stem cell transplantation, and brentuximab vedotin exposure was variable. The study recorded best responses of complete response, partial response or progressive disease. Worth noting for this clone: Antigen unknown.

Findings and limits, study-wide: The study found complete responders had baseline diversity similar to newly diagnosed patients. With CD4+ cells, TCR diversity rose significantly by C4D1, but not with CD8+ cells. It was reported that newly diagnosed patients had less baseline TCR diversity than healthy donors.

The receptor's source is a human donor with classical Hodgkin lymphoma. The sequencing here drew on peripheral blood mononuclear cells (PBMCs), taken before the second cycle of nivolumab. The V gene is TRBV28, the J gene TRBJ1-5, with unresolved D. Here the CDR3 reads CASSEPSARNQPQHF. The CDR3 coding sequence is TGTGCCAGCAGCGAACCGTCCGCACGCAATCAGCCCCAGCATTTT.